The sequence of this T cell receptor (beta chain) was determined in a study of T-cell memory formation after mild COVID-19. A single record per CDR3 protein comes from TCRdb applying MiXCR to the 5' RACE reads. The sample lists 350,000 to 500,000 distinct CDR3 sequences; less than 25% were seen once. CDR3 length: 15 amino acids. The V end lost 6 bases, the J end lost 3 bases, and 21 bases lay between the germline ends. Germline V gene sequence: CDR1 DFQATT, CDR2 SNEGSKA (reference sequence). Sequencing was performed on PBMCs or a T cell subset sorted from them (not recorded which). The gene calls are TRBV20-1 and TRBJ2-7; D unclear. The clonotype was recovered from an adult woman who had mild COVID-19 (a few samples of this study predate the infection). Cell type and time point are not known. As DNA, the CDR3 is TGCAGTGCGAGCCCCTCGTACGAGGTTTTCTACGAGCAGTACTTC. The encoded protein is CSASPSYEVFYEQYF.